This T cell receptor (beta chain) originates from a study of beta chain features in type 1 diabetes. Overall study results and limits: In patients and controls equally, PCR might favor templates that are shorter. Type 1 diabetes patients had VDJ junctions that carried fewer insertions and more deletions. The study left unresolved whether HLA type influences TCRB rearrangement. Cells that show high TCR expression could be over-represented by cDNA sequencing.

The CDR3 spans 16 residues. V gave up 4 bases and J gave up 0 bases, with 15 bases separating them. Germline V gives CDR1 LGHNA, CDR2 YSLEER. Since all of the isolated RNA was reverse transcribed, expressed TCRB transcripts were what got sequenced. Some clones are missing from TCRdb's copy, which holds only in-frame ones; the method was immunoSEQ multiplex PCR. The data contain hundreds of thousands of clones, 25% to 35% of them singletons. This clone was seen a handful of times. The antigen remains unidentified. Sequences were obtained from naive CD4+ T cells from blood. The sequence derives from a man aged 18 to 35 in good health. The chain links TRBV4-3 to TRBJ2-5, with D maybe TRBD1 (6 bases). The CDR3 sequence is CASSLRGGQYQETQYF. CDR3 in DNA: TGCGCCAGCAGCCTCCGCGGCGGACAGTACCAAGAGACCCAGTACTTC.